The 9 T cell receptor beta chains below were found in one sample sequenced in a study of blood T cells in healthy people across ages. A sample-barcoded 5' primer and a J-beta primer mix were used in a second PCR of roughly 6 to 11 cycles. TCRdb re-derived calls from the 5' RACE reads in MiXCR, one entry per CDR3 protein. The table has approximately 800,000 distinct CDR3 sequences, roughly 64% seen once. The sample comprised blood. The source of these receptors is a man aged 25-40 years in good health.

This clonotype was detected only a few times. Here the CDR3 reads CASIGGYKTNEQFF. As DNA, the CDR3 is TGTGCCAGCATTGGCGGGTATAAAACAAATGAGCAGTTCTTC. The chain is built from TRBV12-3 or TRBV12-4 and TRBJ2-1; D possibly corresponds to TRBD2 (5 bases). Between the trimmed V and J ends, which lost 7 bases and 7 bases, there was a span of 17 bases. The CDR3 has 14 residues.

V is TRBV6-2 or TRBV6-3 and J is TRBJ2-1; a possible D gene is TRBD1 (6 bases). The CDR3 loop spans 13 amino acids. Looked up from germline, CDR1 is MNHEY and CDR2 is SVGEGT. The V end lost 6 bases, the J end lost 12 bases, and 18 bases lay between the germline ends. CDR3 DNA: TGTGCCAGCAGGGGGGCCCCTCAATTGGGGCAGTTCTTC. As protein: CASRGAPQLGQFF.

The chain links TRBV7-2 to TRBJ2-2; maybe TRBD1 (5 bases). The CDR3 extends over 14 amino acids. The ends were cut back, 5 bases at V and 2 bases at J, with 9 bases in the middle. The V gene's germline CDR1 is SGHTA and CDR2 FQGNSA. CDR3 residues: CASSQDINTGELFF. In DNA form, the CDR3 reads TGTGCCAGCAGCCAGGACATTAACACCGGGGAGCTGTTTTTT. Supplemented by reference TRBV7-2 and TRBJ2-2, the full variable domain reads GAGVSQSPSNKVTEKGKDVELRCDPISGHTALYWYRQSLGQGLEFLIYFQGNSAPDKSGLPSDRFSAERTGGSVSTLTIQRTQQEDSAVYLCASSQDINTGELFFGEGSRLTVL.

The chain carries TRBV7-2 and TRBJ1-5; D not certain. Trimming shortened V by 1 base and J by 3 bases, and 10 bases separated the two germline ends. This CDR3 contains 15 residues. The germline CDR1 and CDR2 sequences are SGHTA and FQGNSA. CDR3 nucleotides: TGTGCCAGCAGCTTAGGGCCCAAGACCAATCAGCCCCAGCATTTT. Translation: CASSLGPKTNQPQHF.

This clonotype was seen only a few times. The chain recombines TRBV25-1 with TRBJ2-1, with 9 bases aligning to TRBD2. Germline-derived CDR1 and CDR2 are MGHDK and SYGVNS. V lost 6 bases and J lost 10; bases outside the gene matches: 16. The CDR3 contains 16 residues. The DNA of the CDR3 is TGTGCCAGCAGCTCCACCGGGACTAGCACCGGGAGGGAGCAGTTCTTC. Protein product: CASSSTGTSTGREQFF.

The CDR3 DNA sequence: TGTGCCAGCAGTGACCGGACCCAGCGGTATGGCTACACCTTC. It codes for CASSDRTQRYGYTF. V gene TRBV25-1 combines with J gene TRBJ1-2, with D unresolved. The ends were cut back, 3 bases at V and 5 bases at J, with 13 bases in the middle. Germline CDR1 is MGHDK and CDR2 is SYGVNS. CDR3 length equals 14 residues.

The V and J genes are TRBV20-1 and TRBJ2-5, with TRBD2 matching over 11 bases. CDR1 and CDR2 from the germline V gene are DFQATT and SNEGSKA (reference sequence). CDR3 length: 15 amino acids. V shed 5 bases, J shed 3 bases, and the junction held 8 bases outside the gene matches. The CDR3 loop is CSAHLLAGEKETQYF. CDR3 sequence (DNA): TGCAGTGCTCACCTACTAGCGGGGGAGAAAGAGACCCAGTACTTC.

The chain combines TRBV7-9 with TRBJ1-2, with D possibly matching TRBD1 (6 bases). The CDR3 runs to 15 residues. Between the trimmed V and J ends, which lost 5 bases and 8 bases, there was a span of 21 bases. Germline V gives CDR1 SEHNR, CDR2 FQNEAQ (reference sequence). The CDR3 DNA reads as TGTGCCAGCAGCCCAGAATGGCAGGGGTCGGACGGCTACACCTTC. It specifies CASSPEWQGSDGYTF.

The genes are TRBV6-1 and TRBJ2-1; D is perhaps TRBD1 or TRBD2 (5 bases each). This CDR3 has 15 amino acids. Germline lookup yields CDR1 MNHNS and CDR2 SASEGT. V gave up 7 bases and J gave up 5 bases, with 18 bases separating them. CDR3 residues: CASNLRDPYNNEQFF. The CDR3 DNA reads TGTGCCAGCAACCTCCGGGACCCCTATAACAATGAGCAGTTCTTC.